The present TCR beta chain was sequenced within a study of blood T cell repertoires in COVID-19. The method was immunoSEQ multiplex PCR; TCRdb's version includes in-frame clones alone and lacks a portion of them. Found here are around 230,000 clones, around 80% of them singletons; the top ten hold around 25%. Per the germline V gene, CDR1 is WNHNN and CDR2 is SYGVQD (reference sequence). This CDR3 is 16 amino acids long. Trimming at V came to 0 bases and at J to 6 bases, leaving 8 bases not matched to a gene. The chain joins TRBV10-1 to TRBJ1-2, with 9 positions matching TRBD1. This TCR was sampled from a man between 35 and 55 years old with acute or convalescent COVID-19. The sample consisted of peripheral blood. CDR3: CASSESLRTGANGYTF. CDR3 DNA: TGCGCCAGCAGTGAGTCTTTGAGGACAGGGGCGAATGGCTACACCTTC.